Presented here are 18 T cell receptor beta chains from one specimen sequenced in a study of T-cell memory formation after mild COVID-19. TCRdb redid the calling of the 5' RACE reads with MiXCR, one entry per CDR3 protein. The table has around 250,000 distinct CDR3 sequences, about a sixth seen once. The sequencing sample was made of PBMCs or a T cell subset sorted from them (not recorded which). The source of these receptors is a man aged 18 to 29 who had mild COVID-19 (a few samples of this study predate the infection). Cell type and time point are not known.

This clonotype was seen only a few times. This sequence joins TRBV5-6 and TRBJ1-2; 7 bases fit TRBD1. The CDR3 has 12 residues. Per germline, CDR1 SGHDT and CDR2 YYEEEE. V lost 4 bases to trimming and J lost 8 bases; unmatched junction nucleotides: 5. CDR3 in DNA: TGTGCCAGCAGCCTGACAGGGAAGGGCTACACCTTC. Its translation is CASSLTGKGYTF.

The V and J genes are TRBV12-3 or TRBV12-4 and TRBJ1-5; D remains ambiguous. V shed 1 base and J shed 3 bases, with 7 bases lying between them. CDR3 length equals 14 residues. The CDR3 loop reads CASSLGGPNQPQHF. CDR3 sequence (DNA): TGTGCCAGCAGTTTAGGTGGACCCAATCAGCCCCAGCATTTT.

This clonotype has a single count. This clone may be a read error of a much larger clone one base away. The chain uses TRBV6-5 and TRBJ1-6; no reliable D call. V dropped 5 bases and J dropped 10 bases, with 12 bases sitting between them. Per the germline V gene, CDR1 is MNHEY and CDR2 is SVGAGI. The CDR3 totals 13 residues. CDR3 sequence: CASSSKQRSPLHF. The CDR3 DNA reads TGTGCCAGCAGTAGTAAACAAAGGTCACCCCTCCACTTT.

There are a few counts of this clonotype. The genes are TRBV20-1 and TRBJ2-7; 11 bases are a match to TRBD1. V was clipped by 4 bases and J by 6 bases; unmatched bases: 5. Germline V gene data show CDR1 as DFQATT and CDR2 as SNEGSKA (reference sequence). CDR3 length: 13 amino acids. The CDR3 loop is CSAKRTGGFEQYF. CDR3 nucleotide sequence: TGCAGTGCTAAGAGGACAGGGGGCTTCGAGCAGTACTTC.

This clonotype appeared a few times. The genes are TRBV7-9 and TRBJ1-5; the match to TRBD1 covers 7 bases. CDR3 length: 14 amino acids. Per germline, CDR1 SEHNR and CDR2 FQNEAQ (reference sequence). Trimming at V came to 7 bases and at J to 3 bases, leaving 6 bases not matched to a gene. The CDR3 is CASKGAGNNQPQHF. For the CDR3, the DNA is TGTGCCAGCAAGGGGGCCGGTAACAATCAGCCCCAGCATTTT.

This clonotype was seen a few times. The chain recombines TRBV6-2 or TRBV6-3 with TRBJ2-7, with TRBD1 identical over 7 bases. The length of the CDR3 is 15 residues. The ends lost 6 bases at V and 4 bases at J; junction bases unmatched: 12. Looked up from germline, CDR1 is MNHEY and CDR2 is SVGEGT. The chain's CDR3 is CASRAQGETSYEQYV. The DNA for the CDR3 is TGTGCCAGCAGAGCCCAGGGGGAAACGTCATACGAGCAGTACGTC.

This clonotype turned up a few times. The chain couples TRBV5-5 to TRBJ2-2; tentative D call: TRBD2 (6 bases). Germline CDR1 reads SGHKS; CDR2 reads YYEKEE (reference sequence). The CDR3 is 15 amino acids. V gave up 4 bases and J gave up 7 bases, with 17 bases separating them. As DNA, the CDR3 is TGTGCCAGCAGCGGAGGGCTTAACCTTGGCGGGGAGCTGTTTTTT. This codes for CASSGGLNLGGELFF.

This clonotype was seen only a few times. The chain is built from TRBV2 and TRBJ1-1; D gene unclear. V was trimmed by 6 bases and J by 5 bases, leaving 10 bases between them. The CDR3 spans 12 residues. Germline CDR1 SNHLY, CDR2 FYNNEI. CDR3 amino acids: CASRTSGTEAFF. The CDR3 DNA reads TGTGCCAGCAGGACCTCGGGAACTGAAGCTTTCTTT.

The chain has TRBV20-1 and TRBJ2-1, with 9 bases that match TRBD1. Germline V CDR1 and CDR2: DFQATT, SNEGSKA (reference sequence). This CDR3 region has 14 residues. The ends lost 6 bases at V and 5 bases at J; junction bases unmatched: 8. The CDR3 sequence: CSAPRTGVNNEQFF. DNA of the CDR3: TGCAGTGCGCCTCGGACAGGGGTGAACAATGAGCAGTTCTTC.

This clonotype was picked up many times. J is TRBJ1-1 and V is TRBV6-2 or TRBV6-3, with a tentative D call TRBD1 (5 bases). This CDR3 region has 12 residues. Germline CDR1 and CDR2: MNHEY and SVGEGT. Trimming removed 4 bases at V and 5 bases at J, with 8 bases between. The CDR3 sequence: CASSFRVTEAFF. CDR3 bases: TGTGCCAGCAGTTTCAGGGTTACTGAAGCTTTCTTT.

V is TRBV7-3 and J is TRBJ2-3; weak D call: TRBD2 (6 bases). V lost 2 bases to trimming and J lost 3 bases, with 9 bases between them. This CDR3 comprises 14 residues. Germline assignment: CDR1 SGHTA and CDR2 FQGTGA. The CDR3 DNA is TGTGCCAGCAGCTTACGCCTAGCGACAGATACGCAGTATTTT. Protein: CASSLRLATDTQYF.

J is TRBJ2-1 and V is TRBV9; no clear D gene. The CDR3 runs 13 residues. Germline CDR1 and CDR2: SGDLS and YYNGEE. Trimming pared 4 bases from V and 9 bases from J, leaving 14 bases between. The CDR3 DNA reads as TGTGCCAGCAGCCCCCCCTTGGGTTTTGAGCAGTTCTTC. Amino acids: CASSPPLGFEQFF.

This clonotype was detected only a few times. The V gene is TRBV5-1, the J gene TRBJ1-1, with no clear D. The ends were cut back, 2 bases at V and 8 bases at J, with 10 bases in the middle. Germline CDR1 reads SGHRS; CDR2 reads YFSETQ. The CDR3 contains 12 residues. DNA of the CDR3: TGCGCCAGCAGCTTCGACGGCCCGGAAGCTTTCTTT. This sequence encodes CASSFDGPEAFF.

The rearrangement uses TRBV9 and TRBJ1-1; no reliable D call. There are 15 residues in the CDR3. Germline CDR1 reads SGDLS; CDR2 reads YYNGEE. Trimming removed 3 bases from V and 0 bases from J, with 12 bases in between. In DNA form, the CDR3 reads TGTGCCAGCAGCGCCCTTATCGGGTTGAACACTGAAGCTTTCTTT. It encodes CASSALIGLNTEAFF. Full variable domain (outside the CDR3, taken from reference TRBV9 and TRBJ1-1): DSGVTQTPKHLITATGQRVTLRCSPRSGDLSVYWYQQSLDQGLQFLIQYYNGEERAKGNILERFSAQQFPDLHSELNLSSLELGDSALYFCASSALIGLNTEAFFGQGTRLTVV.

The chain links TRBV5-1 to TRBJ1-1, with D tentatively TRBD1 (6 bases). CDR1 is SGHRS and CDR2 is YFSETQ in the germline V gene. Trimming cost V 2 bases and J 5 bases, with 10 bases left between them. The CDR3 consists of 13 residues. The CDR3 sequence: CASSFRGATEAFF. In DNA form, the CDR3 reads TGCGCCAGCAGCTTCCGGGGGGCGACTGAAGCTTTCTTT.

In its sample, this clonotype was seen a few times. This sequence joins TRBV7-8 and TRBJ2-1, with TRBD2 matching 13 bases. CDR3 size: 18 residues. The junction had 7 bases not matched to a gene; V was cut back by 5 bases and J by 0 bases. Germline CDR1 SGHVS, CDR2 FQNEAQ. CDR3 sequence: CASSRTSGGQSSYNEQFF. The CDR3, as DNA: TGTGCCAGCAGCAGGACTAGCGGGGGCCAAAGCTCCTACAATGAGCAGTTCTTC.

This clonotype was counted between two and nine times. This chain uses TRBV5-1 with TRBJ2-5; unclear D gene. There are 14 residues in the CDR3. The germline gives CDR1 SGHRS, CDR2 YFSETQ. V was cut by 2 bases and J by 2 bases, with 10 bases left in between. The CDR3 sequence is CASSFSVNQETQYF. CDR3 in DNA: TGCGCCAGCAGCTTCTCGGTCAATCAAGAGACCCAGTACTTC.

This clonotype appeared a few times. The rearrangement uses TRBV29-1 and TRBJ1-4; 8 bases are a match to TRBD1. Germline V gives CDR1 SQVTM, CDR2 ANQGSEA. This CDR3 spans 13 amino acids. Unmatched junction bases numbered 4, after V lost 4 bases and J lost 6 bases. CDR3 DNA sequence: TGCAGCGTTGTGACAGGGGCTCATGAAAAACTGTTTTTT. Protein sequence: CSVVTGAHEKLFF. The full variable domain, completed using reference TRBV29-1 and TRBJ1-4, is SAVISQKPSRDICQRGTSLTIQCQVDSQVTMMFWYRQQPGQSLTLIATANQGSEATYESGFVIDKFPISRPNLTFSTLTVSNMSPEDSSIYLCSVVTGAHEKLFFGSGTQLSVL.